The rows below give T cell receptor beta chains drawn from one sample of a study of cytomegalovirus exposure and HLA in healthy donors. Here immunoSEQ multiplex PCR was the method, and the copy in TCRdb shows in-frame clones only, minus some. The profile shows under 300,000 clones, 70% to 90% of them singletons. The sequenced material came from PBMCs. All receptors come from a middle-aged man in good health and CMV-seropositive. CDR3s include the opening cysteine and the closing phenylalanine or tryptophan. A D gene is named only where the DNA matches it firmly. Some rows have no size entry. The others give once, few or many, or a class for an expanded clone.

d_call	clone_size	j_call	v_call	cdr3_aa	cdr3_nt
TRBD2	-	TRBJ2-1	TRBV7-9	CASSLPRLAGNEQFF	TGTGCCAGCAGCTTACCCCGACTAGCGGGAAATGAGCAGTTCTTC
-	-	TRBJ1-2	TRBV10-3	CAISESPGYTF	TGTGCCATCAGTGAGTCTCCGGGCTACACCTTC
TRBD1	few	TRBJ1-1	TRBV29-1	CSVEGQGYTEAFF	TGCAGCGTTGAGGGACAGGGTTACACTGAAGCTTTCTTT
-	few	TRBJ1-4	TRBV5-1	CASSSTVATNEKLFF	TGCGCCAGCAGCAGTACAGTGGCAACTAATGAAAAACTGTTTTTT
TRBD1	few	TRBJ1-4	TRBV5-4	CASSGETGEALFF	TGTGCCAGCAGCGGGGAGACAGGGGAGGCACTGTTTTTT
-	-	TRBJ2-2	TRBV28	CASAGNLNTGELFF	TGTGCCAGCGCAGGGAATCTGAACACCGGGGAGCTGTTTTTT
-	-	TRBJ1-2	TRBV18	CASSSDSLYGYTF	TGTGCCAGCTCGTCAGACAGCCTATATGGCTACACCTTC
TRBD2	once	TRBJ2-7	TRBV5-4	CASSLERREGRHEQYF	TGTGCCAGCAGCTTGGAAAGGCGGGAGGGCCGACACGAGCAGTACTTC
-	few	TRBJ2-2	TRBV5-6	CASSLAASANTGELFF	TGTGCCAGCAGCTTGGCGGCTAGCGCGAACACCGGGGAGCTGTTTTTT
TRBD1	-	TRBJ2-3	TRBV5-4	CASSLQGASDTQYF	TGTGCCAGCAGCTTACAGGGGGCGTCGGATACGCAGTATTTT
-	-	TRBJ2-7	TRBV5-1	CASSLSGLDEQYF	TGCGCCAGCAGCTTGTCAGGGTTGGACGAGCAGTACTTC
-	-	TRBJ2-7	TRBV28	CASSSLAGPAYEQYF	TGTGCCAGCAGTTCCCTTGCGGGACCCGCCTACGAGCAGTACTTC
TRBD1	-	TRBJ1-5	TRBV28	CASRFVRDSYSNQPQHF	TGTGCCAGCAGGTTCGTCCGGGACAGCTATAGCAATCAGCCCCAGCATTTT
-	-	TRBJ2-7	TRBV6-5	CASRYFKQGSYEQYF	TGTGCCAGCAGGTACTTCAAACAGGGCTCCTACGAGCAGTACTTC
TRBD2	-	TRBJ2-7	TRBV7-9	CASSLGTRIGEQYF	TGTGCCAGCAGCCTTGGGACTAGGATTGGCGAGCAGTACTTC
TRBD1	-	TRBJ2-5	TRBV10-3	CAISESGTGAQYF	TGTGCCATCAGTGAGTCGGGGACAGGGGCCCAGTACTTC
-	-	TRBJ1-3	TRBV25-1	CASTPARDSSGNTIYF	TGTGCCAGCACCCCTGCCCGGGACTCCTCTGGAAACACCATATATTTT
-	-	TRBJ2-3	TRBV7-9	CASSSTGTSTDTQYF	TGTGCCAGCAGCTCTACAGGGACGAGCACAGATACGCAGTATTTT
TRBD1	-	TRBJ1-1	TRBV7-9	CASSLGIGQGKTEAFF	TGTGCCAGCAGCTTAGGGATCGGACAGGGGAAGACTGAAGCTTTCTTT
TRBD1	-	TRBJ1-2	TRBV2	CASSDLGQGGGYGYTF	TGTGCCAGCAGCGACTTGGGACAGGGCGGAGGGTATGGCTACACCTTC
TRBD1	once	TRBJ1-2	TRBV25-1	CASSGTGIPTNYGYTF	TGTGCCAGCAGTGGGACAGGGATCCCGACTAACTATGGCTACACCTTC
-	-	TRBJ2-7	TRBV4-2	CASSHPPRADSYEQYF	TGTGCCAGCAGCCACCCACCGAGGGCGGACTCCTACGAGCAGTACTTC
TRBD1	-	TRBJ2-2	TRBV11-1	CASSHRGNTGELFF	TGTGCCAGCAGCCACAGGGGGAACACCGGGGAGCTGTTTTTT
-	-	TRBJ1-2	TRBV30	CAWTTGIGFDYGYTF	TGTGCCTGGACCACAGGGATAGGGTTCGACTATGGCTACACCTTC
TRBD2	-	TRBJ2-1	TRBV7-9	CSSSVGGLGSYNEQFF	TGTTCCAGCAGCGTAGGAGGACTAGGGTCCTACAATGAGCAGTTCTTC
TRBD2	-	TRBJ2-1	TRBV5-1	CASSLGVSGSHNEQFF	TGCGCCAGCAGCTTGGGGGTTAGCGGGAGTCACAATGAGCAGTTCTTC
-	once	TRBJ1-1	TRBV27	CASRTWGAGTEAFF	TGTGCCAGCAGGACTTGGGGCGCCGGCACTGAAGCTTTCTTT
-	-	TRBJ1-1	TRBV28	CASRTSVGGRMNTEAFF	TGTGCCAGCAGGACCTCTGTGGGAGGCCGCATGAACACTGAAGCTTTCTTT
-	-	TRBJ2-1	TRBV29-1	CSVEDPSTSSSYNEQFF	TGCAGCGTTGAAGATCCCTCGACATCTTCCTCCTACAATGAGCAGTTCTTC
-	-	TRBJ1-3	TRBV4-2	CASSQATVSGNTIYF	TGTGCCAGCAGCCAAGCGACAGTCTCTGGAAACACCATATATTTT
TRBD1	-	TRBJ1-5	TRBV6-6	CASSSTGNQPQHF	TGTGCCAGCAGTTCGACAGGGAATCAGCCCCAGCATTTT
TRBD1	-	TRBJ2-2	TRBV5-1	CASSRTGGAGNTGELFF	TGCGCCAGCAGTCGGACAGGGGGCGCAGGGAACACCGGGGAGCTGTTTTTT
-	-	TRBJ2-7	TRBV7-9	CASSLVGIEQYF	TGTGCCAGCAGCTTAGTTGGCATCGAGCAGTACTTC
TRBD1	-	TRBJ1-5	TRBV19	CASSHHDRGRNQPQHF	TGTGCCAGTAGTCACCATGACAGGGGGCGAAATCAGCCCCAGCATTTT
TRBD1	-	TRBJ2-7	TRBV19	CASSWTGSYEQYF	TGTGCCAGTAGTTGGACAGGGTCCTACGAGCAGTACTTC
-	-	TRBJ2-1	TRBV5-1	CASSLPDNEQFF	TGCGCCAGCAGCTTGCCAGACAATGAGCAGTTCTTC
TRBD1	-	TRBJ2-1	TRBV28	CASSLPQGHNEQFF	TGTGCCAGCAGTTTGCCACAGGGGCACAATGAGCAGTTCTTC
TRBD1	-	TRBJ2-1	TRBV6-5	CASSRQGNEQFF	TGTGCCAGCAGTCGACAGGGCAATGAGCAGTTCTTC
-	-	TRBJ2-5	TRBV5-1	CASSLSGGDRRTQYF	TGCGCCAGCAGCTTGAGCGGCGGGGATCGGCGGACCCAGTACTTC
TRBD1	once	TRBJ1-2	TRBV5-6	CASSLVVTGYDGYTF	TGTGCCAGCAGCTTGGTGGTGACAGGGTATGATGGCTACACCTTC
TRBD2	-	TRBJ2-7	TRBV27	CASSFSGKYEQYF	TGTGCCAGCAGTTTTAGCGGGAAATACGAGCAGTACTTC
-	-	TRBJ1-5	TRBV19	CASSIQGRNQPQHF	TGTGCCAGTAGTATCCAGGGCCGCAATCAGCCCCAGCATTTT